The 27 T cell receptor beta chains below were found in one sample sequenced in a study of siplizumab effects on memory and regulatory T cells. Sequenced by immunoSEQ multiplex PCR; TCRdb stores in-frame clones only, minus some. The data contain more than 95,000 clones, under 95% of them singletons. The sequenced sample was CD4+ T cells sorted from blood. The source of these receptors is a human donor in good health.

The rearrangement uses TRBV5-1 and TRBJ1-3, with D unclear. This CDR3 comprises 15 residues. With 1 base removed from V and 0 bases from J, the gap between germline ends came to 8 bases. Looked up from germline, CDR1 is SGHRS and CDR2 is YFSETQ. The CDR3 sequence is CASSLTVHSGNTIYF. The CDR3 DNA reads as TGCGCCAGCAGCTTGACGGTCCACTCTGGAAACACCATATATTTT. Using reference TRBV5-1 and TRBJ1-3 for the parts outside the CDR3, the full variable domain is KAGVTQTPRYLIKTRGQQVTLSCSPISGHRSVSWYQQTPGQGLQFLFEYFSETQRNKGNFPGRFSGRQFSNSRSEMNVSTLELGDSALYLCASSLTVHSGNTIYFGEGSWLTVV.

The chain couples TRBV30 to TRBJ1-4, with D maybe TRBD1 (6 bases). Trimming removed 7 bases at V and 8 bases at J, with 14 bases between. The germline V gene has CDR1 GTSNPN and CDR2 SVGIG (reference sequence). The CDR3 is 12 amino acids. DNA for the CDR3: TGTGCCTCCAAGGACAGCCCAGAAAAACTGTTTTTT. Encoded protein: CASKDSPEKLFF.

The V and J genes are TRBV14 and TRBJ1-6; 7 bases are shared with TRBD1. The CDR3 totals 18 residues. Germline trimming cut 2 bases from V and 0 bases from J; bases unmatched to any gene: 7. CDR1 SGHDN and CDR2 FVKESK come from the germline V gene. Here the CDR3 reads CASSQKTGPSSYNSPLHF. CDR3 nucleotide sequence: TGTGCCAGCAGCCAAAAGACAGGGCCAAGCTCCTATAATTCACCCCTCCACTTT.

CDR3 residues: CASSYSTQGSTGELFF. CDR3 nucleotide sequence: TGTGCCAGCAGTTACTCGACCCAGGGGAGCACCGGGGAGCTGTTTTTT. V and J are TRBV6-6 and TRBJ2-2; D may be TRBD1 (6 bases). The CDR3 length is 16 residues. The ends were cut back, 0 bases at V and 4 bases at J, with 12 bases in the middle. The germline V gene has CDR1 MNHNY and CDR2 SVGAGI (reference sequence).

The V and J genes are TRBV10-3 and TRBJ2-7; a possible D gene is TRBD1 (6 bases). The ends were cut back, 2 bases at V and 5 bases at J, with 13 bases in the middle. Per germline, CDR1 ENHRY and CDR2 SYGVKD. The CDR3 has 14 amino acids. CDR3 nucleotides: TGTGCCATCAGTGAGGGGGGACAACTTGACGAGCAGTACTTC. This gives the protein CAISEGGQLDEQYF.

The J gene is TRBJ1-3, the V gene TRBV18; 11 positions match TRBD1. Per the germline V gene, CDR1 is KGHSH and CDR2 is LQKENI. The length of the CDR3 is 17 residues. J lost 3 bases, V lost 4 bases, and 8 bases had no gene match. CDR3 sequence reads: CASSLLGTGGVGNTIYF. CDR3 sequence (DNA): TGTGCCAGCTCACTCCTTGGGACAGGGGGAGTTGGAAACACCATATATTTT.

The chain recombines TRBV27 with TRBJ1-6, with D tentatively TRBD1 (5 bases). Germline V gene data show CDR1 as MNHEY and CDR2 as SMNVEV (reference sequence). This CDR3 has 15 residues. The V end was cut by 5 bases, the J end by 2 bases, with 10 bases between. CDR3 amino acids: CASSQGGTYNSPLHF. CDR3 in DNA: TGTGCCAGCAGTCAGGGAGGCACCTATAATTCACCCCTCCACTTT.

The CDR3 bases are TGTGCCAGCAGCCTTGGAGGGGGCAACTATGGCTACACCTTC. Translation gives CASSLGGGNYGYTF. The rearrangement uses TRBV14 and TRBJ1-2, with 7 bases fitting TRBD1. V shed 4 bases, J shed 2 bases, and the junction held 4 bases outside the gene matches. The CDR3 is 14 residues long. Germline V gene lookup returns CDR1 SGHDN and CDR2 FVKESK.

V is TRBV6-1 and J is TRBJ1-1, with D possibly TRBD1 on 6 matching bases. From germline, CDR1 is MNHNS and CDR2 SASEGT. The CDR3 sequence is 13 residues long. Trimming cost V 6 bases and J 2 bases, with 10 bases left between them. The CDR3 DNA is TGTGCCAGCAGGATGACAGGCAACACTGAAGCTTTCTTT. Translating gives CASRMTGNTEAFF.

This clone was seen a handful of times. The rearrangement links TRBV7-9 to TRBJ1-4; perhaps TRBD1 as D (5 bases). The CDR3 covers 16 residues. Trimming left V 1 base short and J 3 bases short, with 12 bases between. Germline-derived CDR1 and CDR2 are SEHNR and FQNEAQ (reference sequence). The DNA for the CDR3 is TGTGCCAGCAGCTTAGTAGAGAGGGGCCCTAATGAAAAACTGTTTTTT. Residues: CASSLVERGPNEKLFF. The full variable domain, rest sourced from reference TRBV7-9 and TRBJ1-4, is DTGVSQNPRHKITKRGQNVTFRCDPISEHNRLYWYRQTLGQGPEFLTYFQNEAQLEKSRLLSDRFSAERPKGSFSTLEIQRTEQGDSAMYLCASSLVERGPNEKLFFGSGTQLSVL.

The chain employs TRBV6-1 and TRBJ2-7, with D tentatively TRBD1 (7 bases). CDR1 is MNHNS, CDR2 SASEGT, per germline. This CDR3 contains 15 residues. Trimming left V 3 bases short and J 2 bases short, with 14 bases between. This chain's CDR3 is CASSDAGGTTYEQYF. The CDR3 nucleotides are TGTGCCAGCAGTGATGCAGGGGGGACCACCTACGAGCAGTACTTC.

V usage is TRBV14 and J usage is TRBJ2-3, with D unclear. This CDR3 contains 11 residues. V shed 3 bases and J shed 3 bases, with 1 base lying between them. Germline values: CDR1 SGHDN, CDR2 FVKESK. The CDR3 protein is CASSHTDTQYF. The CDR3 DNA sequence: TGTGCCAGCAGCCATACAGATACGCAGTATTTT. The whole variable domain, filled in from reference TRBV14 and TRBJ2-3, reads EAGVTQFPSHSVIEKGQTVTLRCDPISGHDNLYWYRRVMGKEIKFLLHFVKESKQDESGMPNNRFLAERTGGTYSTLKVQPAELEDSGVYFCASSHTDTQYFGPGTRLTVL.

The chain joins TRBV6-5 to TRBJ2-2; TRBD2 matches at 7 bases. This CDR3 is 15 amino acids long. The trim removed 8 bases at V and 6 bases at J, leaving 12 bases unmatched. Germline assignment: CDR1 MNHEY and CDR2 SVGAGI. Written as DNA, the CDR3 is TGTGCCAGCCGTACGGGGGGTCCTTCCGCCGGGGAGCTGTTTTTT. Protein product: CASRTGGPSAGELFF.

The CDR3 nucleotides are TGTGCCAGCAGTTCATCCAGCGTACCCTATGGCTACACCTTC. Its protein is CASSSSSVPYGYTF. V usage is TRBV28 and J usage is TRBJ1-2; D unclear. Trimming pared 4 bases from V and 4 bases from J, leaving 13 bases between. Germline CDR1 reads MDHEN; CDR2 reads SYDVKM. The CDR3 length is 14 residues.

This chain joins TRBV30 and TRBJ2-7; maybe TRBD2 (5 bases). The length of the CDR3 is 14 residues. Per the germline V gene, CDR1 is GTSNPN and CDR2 is SVGIG (reference sequence). Trimming removed 3 bases at V and 0 bases at J, with 12 bases between. The chain's CDR3 is CAWRRPGVSYEQYF. In DNA, the CDR3 is TGTGCCTGGAGGAGACCCGGGGTCTCCTACGAGCAGTACTTC.

The V call is TRBV27, the J call TRBJ2-2; unclear D gene. With 5 bases removed from V and 5 bases from J, the gap between germline ends came to 9 bases. Germline V gene sequence: CDR1 MNHEY, CDR2 SMNVEV (reference sequence). This CDR3 comprises 13 residues. CDR3 residues: CASSPVGTGELFF. The CDR3 region has the DNA TGTGCCAGCAGTCCGGTCGGTACCGGGGAGCTGTTTTTT.

The CDR3 reads CASGDRAYSNQPQHF. The CDR3, as DNA: TGTGCCTCTGGGGACAGAGCTTATAGCAATCAGCCCCAGCATTTT. J is TRBJ1-5 and V is TRBV19; TRBD1 matches 7 bases. V dropped 11 bases and J dropped 0; count of bases not matched to a gene: 10. CDR3 size: 15 residues. Germline CDR1 is LNHDA and CDR2 is SQIVND (reference sequence).

The chain employs TRBV6-1 and TRBJ1-1; D is uncertain. Germline CDR1 is MNHNS and CDR2 is SASEGT. There are 13 residues in the CDR3. V was pared by 7 bases and J by 2 bases, with 11 bases between. As DNA, the CDR3 is TGTGCCAGCACTACGAAGGTAAACACTGAAGCTTTCTTT. Protein sequence: CASTTKVNTEAFF.

The CDR3 DNA follows: TGTGCCAGTAGTATAGACCCGAAGGGGGTGACCCAGTACTTC. It codes for CASSIDPKGVTQYF. The chain recombines TRBV19 with TRBJ2-5, with D perhaps matching TRBD1 (6 bases). V lost 0 bases to trimming and J lost 7 bases, with 12 bases between them. Per the germline V gene, CDR1 is LNHDA and CDR2 is SQIVND (reference sequence). The CDR3 is made up of 14 amino acids.

J is TRBJ1-1 and V is TRBV6-1; maybe TRBD1 (6 bases). CDR1 is MNHNS and CDR2 is SASEGT in the germline V gene. This CDR3 is built from 14 residues. V lost 2 bases and J lost 5, with 12 bases in between. The DNA for the CDR3 is TGTGCCAGCAGTGAACCGGGGGCATGGACTGAAGCTTTCTTT. Translated, it gives CASSEPGAWTEAFF.

This sequence joins TRBV9 and TRBJ2-1; no clear D. Between the trimmed V and J ends, which lost 1 base and 7 bases, there was a span of 15 bases. CDR1 is SGDLS, CDR2 YYNGEE, per germline. The CDR3 runs to 15 residues. The CDR3 DNA reads TGTGCCAGCAGCGTAAGTCCGGACGTCCGTAATGAGCAGTTCTTC. Encoded protein: CASSVSPDVRNEQFF.

The gene calls are TRBV30 and TRBJ2-7, with D perhaps given as TRBD1 or TRBD2 (5 bases each). The germline V and J ends were trimmed by 5 bases and 4 bases, with 18 bases remaining between them. The V gene's germline CDR1 is GTSNPN and CDR2 SVGIG (reference sequence). CDR3 size: 14 residues. The CDR3 reads CAWGPPGTYYEQYF. The CDR3 DNA is TGTGCCTGGGGGCCCCCAGGGACGTATTACGAGCAGTACTTC.

V usage is TRBV5-1 and J usage is TRBJ2-7; D remains ambiguous. The CDR3 has 15 amino acids. Germline V CDR1 and CDR2: SGHRS, YFSETQ. Between the trimmed V and J ends, which lost 0 bases and 3 bases, there was a span of 13 bases. The CDR3 DNA sequence: TGCGCCAGCAGCTTGGTCGGGCTAGACAACTACGAGCAGTACTTC. Translation: CASSLVGLDNYEQYF.

The CDR3 DNA reads TGCGCCAGCAGCTTAGGCAGCTCCTACAATGAGCAGTTCTTC. Translation: CASSLGSSYNEQFF. The rearrangement joins TRBV5-1 to TRBJ2-1; no reliable D call. CDR1 is SGHRS, CDR2 YFSETQ, per germline. Deletions cut 2 bases from V and 0 bases from J, with 6 bases between. The CDR3 loop spans 14 amino acids.

The chain is built from TRBV10-2 and TRBJ1-2; TRBD1 aligns across 9 bases. From germline, CDR1 is WSHSY and CDR2 SAAADI. V was pared by 2 bases and J by 5 bases, with 6 bases of the junction left unmatched. There are 15 residues in the CDR3. The CDR3 region is CASSEPGQGRYGYTF. The DNA of the CDR3 is TGCGCCAGCAGTGAGCCGGGACAGGGCAGATATGGCTACACCTTC.

The gene calls are TRBV30 and TRBJ2-7, with no clear D. Germline V gene lookup returns CDR1 GTSNPN and CDR2 SVGIG (reference sequence). Trimming pared 8 bases from V and 3 bases from J, leaving 8 bases between. The CDR3 is 10 amino acids. The CDR3 DNA follows: TGTGCCGTGGGTAGCTACGAGCAGTACTTC. As protein: CAVGSYEQYF.

V is TRBV2 and J is TRBJ1-3, with D possibly matching TRBD1 (6 bases). CDR3 length: 13 residues. Germline V gene sequence: CDR1 SNHLY, CDR2 FYNNEI. The germline V and J ends were trimmed by 6 bases and 5 bases, with 11 bases remaining between them. The CDR3 DNA sequence: TGTGCCAGCAGATCGGGGGCAAGAAACACCATATATTTT. It is translated as CASRSGARNTIYF.